This T cell receptor (beta chain) was recovered during a study of CD8 T cells in Susac syndrome. Study-wide background: When their blood was taken, patients with Susac syndrome were therapy-naive, taking corticosteroids, or taking intravenous immunoglobulin alone.

The trim removed 7 bases at V and 3 bases at J, leaving 19 bases unmatched. This CDR3 contains 18 residues. Germline V gene sequence: CDR1 SQVTM, CDR2 ANQGSEA. With respect to this clonotype: Antigen: not known.

0.5 to 1 ug RNA was reverse transcribed with random hexamers. One entry per CDR3 protein, called by TCRdb with MiXCR from the immunoSEQ multiplex PCR reads. The sample includes about 140,000 distinct CDR3 sequences, almost 96% seen only once; the top ten take 0.065% to 0.095%. Blood CD8+ and CD4+ T cells underwent high-throughput TCR beta sequencing. Study findings and constraints: In Susac syndrome, the CD4+ T cell repertoires did not show clonal expansion.

The sequenced sample consisted of CD4+ T cells from PBMCs. The chain links TRBV29-1 to TRBJ2-1; 9 bases match TRBD1. This receptor was taken from a human donor with Susac syndrome. CDR3 in DNA: TGCAGCGGCACATCGGGGACAGGGTCGAAGGAAGTCTACAATGAGCAGTTCTTC. This codes for CSGTSGTGSKEVYNEQFF.